This T cell receptor (beta chain) was captured in a study of shared clonotypes between healthy human individuals. Germline values: CDR1 GTSNPN, CDR2 SVGIG (reference sequence). The V end lost 2 bases, the J end lost 0 bases, and 11 bases lay between the germline ends. The CDR3 spans 15 residues. The run depth of the assay was deep. Here immunoSEQ multiplex PCR was the method, and the copy in TCRdb shows in-frame clones only, minus some. The repertoire includes fewer than 700,000 clones, about 80% of them detected once, and about 11% sits in the top ten. What was sequenced was PBMCs. The sequence derives from a woman between 35 and 50 years old in good health. Some clones in this sample may be carry-over from other donors' samples. V gene TRBV30 combines with J gene TRBJ1-3, with D hard to call. The CDR3, as DNA: TGTGCCTGGAGTCGTCTGATCAACTCTGGAAACACCATATATTTT. Protein product: CAWSRLINSGNTIYF.